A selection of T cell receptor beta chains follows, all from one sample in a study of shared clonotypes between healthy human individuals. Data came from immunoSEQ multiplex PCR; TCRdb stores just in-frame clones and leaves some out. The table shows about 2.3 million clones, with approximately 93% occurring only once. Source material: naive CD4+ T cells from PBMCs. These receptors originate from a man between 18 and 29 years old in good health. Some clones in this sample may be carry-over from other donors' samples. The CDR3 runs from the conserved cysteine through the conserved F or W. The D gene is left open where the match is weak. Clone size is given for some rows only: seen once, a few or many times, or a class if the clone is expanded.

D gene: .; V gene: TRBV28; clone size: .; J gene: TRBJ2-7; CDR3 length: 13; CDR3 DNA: TGTGCCAGCAGGGGACGGTCTGCCTACGAGCAGTACTTC; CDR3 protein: CASRGRSAYEQYF
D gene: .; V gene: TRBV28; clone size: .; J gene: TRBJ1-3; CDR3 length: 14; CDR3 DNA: TGTGCCAGCAGTTCCTCAGGTCAAGGAAACACCATATATTTT; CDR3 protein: CASSSSGQGNTIYF
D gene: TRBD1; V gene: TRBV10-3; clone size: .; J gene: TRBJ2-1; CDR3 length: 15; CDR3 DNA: TGTGCCATCAGTGAGTCGACAGGGTCGGGTGACGAGCAGTTCTTC; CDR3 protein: CAISESTGSGDEQFF
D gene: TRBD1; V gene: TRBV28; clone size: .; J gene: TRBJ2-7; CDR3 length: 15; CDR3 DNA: TGTGCCAGCAGTTTTGCGGGACAGGGGTATGAGGAGCAGTACTTC; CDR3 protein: CASSFAGQGYEEQYF
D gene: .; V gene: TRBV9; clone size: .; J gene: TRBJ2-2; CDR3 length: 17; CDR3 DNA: TGTGCCAGCAGCGTAGTGGCAGGTCTAAGGGGGGCCGGGGAGCTGTTTTTT; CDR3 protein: CASSVVAGLRGAGELFF
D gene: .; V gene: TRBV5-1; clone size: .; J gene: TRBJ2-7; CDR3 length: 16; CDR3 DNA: TGCGCCAGCAGCCCCCAGGCAGGGGCTACCTCCTACGAGCAGTACTTC; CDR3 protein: CASSPQAGATSYEQYF
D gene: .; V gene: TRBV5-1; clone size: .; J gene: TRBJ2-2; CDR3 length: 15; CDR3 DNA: TGCGCCAGCAGCTTCGTGACAGGGAACACCGGGGAGCTGTTTTTT; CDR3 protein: CASSFVTGNTGELFF
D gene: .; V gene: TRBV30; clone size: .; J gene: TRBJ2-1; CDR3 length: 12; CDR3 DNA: TGTGCCTGGAGTCCAATGAGGAATGAGCAGTTCTTC; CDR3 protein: CAWSPMRNEQFF
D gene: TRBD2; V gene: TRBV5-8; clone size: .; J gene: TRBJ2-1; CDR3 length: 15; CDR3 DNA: TGTGCCAGCAGTATAGGACTAGCGGAATACAATGAGCAGTTCTTC; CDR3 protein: CASSIGLAEYNEQFF
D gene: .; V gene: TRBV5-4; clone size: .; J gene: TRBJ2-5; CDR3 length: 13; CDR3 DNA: TGTGCCAGCAGGCGGGCGTACCAAGAGACCCAGTACTTC; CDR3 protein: CASRRAYQETQYF
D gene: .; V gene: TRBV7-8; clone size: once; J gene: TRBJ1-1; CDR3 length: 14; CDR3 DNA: TGTGCCAGCAGCTTAGTCGGGGGGAACACTGAAGCTTTCTTT; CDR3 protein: CASSLVGGNTEAFF
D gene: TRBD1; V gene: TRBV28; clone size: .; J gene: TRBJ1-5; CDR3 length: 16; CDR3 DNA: TGTGCCAGCAGTTTAGGGGGAACAGGGGGTTACCAGCCCCAGCATTTT; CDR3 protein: CASSLGGTGGYQPQHF
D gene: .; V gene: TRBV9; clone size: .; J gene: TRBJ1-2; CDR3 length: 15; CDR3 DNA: TGTGCCAGCAGCGTAGATGAGGGATTCGTGTATGGCTACACCTTC; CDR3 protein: CASSVDEGFVYGYTF
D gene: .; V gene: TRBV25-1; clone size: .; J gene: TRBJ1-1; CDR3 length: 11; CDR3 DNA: TGTGCCAGCAAGCTGAACACTGAAGCTTTCTTT; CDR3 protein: CASKLNTEAFF